This T cell receptor beta chain was identified during a study of CD8 T cells in Susac syndrome. RNA amounts of roughly 0.5 to 1 ug underwent reverse transcription with random hexamers. From the immunoSEQ multiplex PCR reads, TCRdb called clonotypes with MiXCR, one entry per CDR3 protein. The data contain approximately 190,000 distinct CDR3 sequences, approximately 95% of them singletons. Germline CDR1 and CDR2: LNHDA and SQIVND (reference sequence). The V end was cut by 8 bases, the J end by 0 bases, with 11 bases between. CDR3 size: 14 residues. Sample: CD4+ T cells from PBMCs. The gene calls are TRBV19 and TRBJ1-5; D is unclear. This TCR was recovered from a human donor with Susac syndrome. CDR3: CASDSKISNQPQHF. The CDR3 coding sequence is TGTGCCAGTGACTCTAAGATTAGCAATCAGCCCCAGCATTTT.